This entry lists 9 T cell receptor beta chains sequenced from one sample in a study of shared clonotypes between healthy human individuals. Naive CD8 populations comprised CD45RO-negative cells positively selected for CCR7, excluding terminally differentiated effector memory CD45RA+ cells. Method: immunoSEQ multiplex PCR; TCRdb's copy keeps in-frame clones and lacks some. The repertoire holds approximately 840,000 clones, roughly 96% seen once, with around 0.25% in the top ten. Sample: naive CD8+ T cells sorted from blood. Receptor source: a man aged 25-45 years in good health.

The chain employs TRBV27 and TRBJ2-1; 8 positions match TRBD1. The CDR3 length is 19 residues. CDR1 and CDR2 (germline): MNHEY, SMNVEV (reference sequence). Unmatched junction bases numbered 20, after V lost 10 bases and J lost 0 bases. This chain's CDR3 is CATRQGSYKAGPSYNEQFF. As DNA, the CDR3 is TGTGCCACCCGACAGGGGAGTTATAAAGCGGGTCCCTCCTACAATGAGCAGTTCTTC.

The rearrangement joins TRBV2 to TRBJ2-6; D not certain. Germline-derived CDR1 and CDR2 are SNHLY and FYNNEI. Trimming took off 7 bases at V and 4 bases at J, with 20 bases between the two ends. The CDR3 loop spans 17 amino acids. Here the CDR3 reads CASTENVLTRGANVLTF. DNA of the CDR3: TGTGCCAGCACCGAGAATGTACTCACACGAGGGGCCAACGTCCTGACTTTC.

The CDR3 region has the DNA TGTGCCAGCAGCGGGGGACTAGCGGGGATCTACAATGAGCAGTTCTTC. Translation gives CASSGGLAGIYNEQFF. The V call is TRBV9, the J call TRBJ2-1, with TRBD2 matching over 13 bases. The CDR3 spans 16 residues. V trimming: 3 bases; J trimming: 3 bases; junction bases outside the gene matches: 3. CDR1 is SGDLS and CDR2 is YYNGEE in the germline V gene.

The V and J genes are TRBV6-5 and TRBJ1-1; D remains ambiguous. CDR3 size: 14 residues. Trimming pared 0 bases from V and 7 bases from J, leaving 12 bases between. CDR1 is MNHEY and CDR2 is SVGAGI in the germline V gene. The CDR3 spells CASSYSEQPFEAFF. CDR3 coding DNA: TGTGCCAGCAGTTACTCGGAACAGCCATTTGAAGCTTTCTTT.

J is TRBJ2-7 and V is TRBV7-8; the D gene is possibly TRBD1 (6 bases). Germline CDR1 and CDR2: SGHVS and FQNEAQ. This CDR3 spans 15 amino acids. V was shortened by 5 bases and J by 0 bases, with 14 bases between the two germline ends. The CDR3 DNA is TGTGCCAGCAGCCCCAGACAGGCAAGCTCCTACGAGCAGTACTTC. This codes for CASSPRQASSYEQYF. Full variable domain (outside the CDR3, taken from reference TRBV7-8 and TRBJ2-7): GAGVSQSPRYKVAKRGQDVALRCDPISGHVSLFWYQQALGQGPEFLTYFQNEAQLDKSGLPSDRFFAERPEGSVSTLKIQRTQQEDSAVYLCASSPRQASSYEQYFGPGTRLTVT.

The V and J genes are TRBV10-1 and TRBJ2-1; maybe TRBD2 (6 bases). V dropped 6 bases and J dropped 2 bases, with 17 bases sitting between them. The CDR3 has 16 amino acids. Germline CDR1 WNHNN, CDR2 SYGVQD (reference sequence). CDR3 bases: TGCGCCAGCAGCCCCGGGAGTAGCGGAGCCTACAATGAGCAGTTCTTC. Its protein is CASSPGSSGAYNEQFF.

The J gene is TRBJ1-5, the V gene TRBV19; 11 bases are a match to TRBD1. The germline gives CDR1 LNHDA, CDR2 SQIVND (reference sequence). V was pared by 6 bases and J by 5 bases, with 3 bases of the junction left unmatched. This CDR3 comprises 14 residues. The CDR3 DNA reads TGTGCCAGTAGGGGACAGGGGGGATATCAGCCCCAGCATTTT. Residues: CASRGQGGYQPQHF.

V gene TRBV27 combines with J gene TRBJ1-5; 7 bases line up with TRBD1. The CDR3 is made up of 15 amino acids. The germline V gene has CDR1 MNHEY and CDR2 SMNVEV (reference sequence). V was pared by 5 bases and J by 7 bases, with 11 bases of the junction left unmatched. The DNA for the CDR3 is TGTGCCAGCAGTCCGTCGACAGGGCTAAGGCAGCCCCAGCATTTT. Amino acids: CASSPSTGLRQPQHF.

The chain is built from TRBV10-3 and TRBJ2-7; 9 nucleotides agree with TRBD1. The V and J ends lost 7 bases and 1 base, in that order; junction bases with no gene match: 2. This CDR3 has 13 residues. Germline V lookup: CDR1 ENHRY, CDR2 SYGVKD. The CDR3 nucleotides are TGTGCCATCACGGACAGGGGATCCTACGAGCAGTACTTC. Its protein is CAITDRGSYEQYF.